The 29 T cell receptor beta chains listed next were all sequenced from one sample in a study of T-cell reconstitution after alpha-beta-depleted transplantation in children. Unique molecular identifiers were incorporated when the TCRbeta library was constructed. TCRdb redid the calling of the PCR reads with MiXCR, one entry per CDR3 protein. Among around 530,000 distinct CDR3 sequences listed, about 30% were seen once. Sequencing used PBMCs from the stem cell graft donor, obtained from the stem cell graft. The receptors here all came from a human donor who donated a stem cell graft to a child with aplastic anemia.

This clonotype was seen only a few times. The chain combines TRBV7-9 with TRBJ1-1; D remains unclear. V lost 4 bases to trimming and J lost 0 bases, with 9 bases between them. The V gene's germline CDR1 is SEHNR and CDR2 FQNEAQ (reference sequence). The CDR3 is 14 amino acids. The CDR3 DNA reads as TGTGCCAGCAGCTCTTCCAGCATGAACACTGAAGCTTTCTTT. This sequence encodes CASSSSSMNTEAFF.

The chain uses TRBV29-1 and TRBJ1-1; TRBD1 aligns across 9 bases. Unmatched junction bases numbered 9, after V lost 4 bases and J lost 6 bases. Germline V lookup: CDR1 SQVTM, CDR2 ANQGSEA. The CDR3 spans 14 residues. CDR3 loop: CSVGRGRDRAEAFF. The CDR3 bases are TGCAGCGTTGGAAGAGGCCGGGACAGGGCTGAAGCTTTCTTT.

The V and J genes are TRBV6-5 and TRBJ2-7, with 8 bases that match TRBD1. Germline V gene sequence: CDR1 MNHEY, CDR2 SVGAGI. The CDR3 is 15 amino acids. After removal of 0 bases from V and 4 bases from J, the junction contained 5 bases not matched to a gene. The CDR3 region has the DNA TGTGCCAGCAGTTACTCGGACAGGGCCGGGTACGAGCAGTACGTC. Translation: CASSYSDRAGYEQYV.

The chain combines TRBV9 with TRBJ2-5, with 12 bases that match TRBD2. The germline CDR1 and CDR2 sequences are SGDLS and YYNGEE. V was pared by 3 bases and J by 0 bases, with 6 bases of the junction left unmatched. The CDR3 loop spans 17 amino acids. This CDR3 reads CASSATTSGRYQETQYF. In nucleotides, the CDR3 is TGTGCCAGCAGCGCAACTACTAGCGGGAGGTACCAAGAGACCCAGTACTTC.

The chain carries TRBV27 and TRBJ1-6; the match to TRBD1 covers 10 bases. This CDR3 contains 15 residues. Germline CDR1 reads MNHEY; CDR2 reads SMNVEV (reference sequence). The trim removed 0 bases at V and 9 bases at J, leaving 2 bases unmatched. Here the CDR3 reads CASSLSGQGISPLHF. CDR3 coding DNA: TGTGCCAGCAGTTTATCGGGACAGGGGATTTCACCCCTCCACTTT.

The J gene is TRBJ2-1, the V gene TRBV24-1; 9 nucleotides line up with TRBD1. Germline-derived CDR1 and CDR2 are KGHDR and SFDVKD. V was pared by 3 bases and J by 8 bases, with 7 bases of the junction left unmatched. CDR3 length: 15 residues. CDR3 residues: CATSDPRDRADEQFF. The CDR3 DNA sequence: TGTGCCACCAGTGATCCGCGGGACAGGGCTGATGAGCAGTTCTTC.

V and J are TRBV20-1 and TRBJ1-2; no definite D call. Looked up from germline, CDR1 is DFQATT and CDR2 is SNEGSKA (reference sequence). This CDR3 spans 11 amino acids. The V gene lost 3 bases and the J gene lost 7 bases, with 9 bases spanning the gap. The CDR3 DNA reads TGCAGTGCTAGGACGGGCGGTGGCTACACCTTC. Encoded protein: CSARTGGGYTF.

V and J are TRBV27 and TRBJ1-1; 7 nucleotides match TRBD1. The CDR3 runs to 15 residues. V was pared by 4 bases and J by 6 bases, with 11 bases of the junction left unmatched. Germline V CDR1 and CDR2: MNHEY, SMNVEV (reference sequence). The CDR3 sequence is CASSSPTGLRSEAFF. In DNA form, the CDR3 reads TGTGCCAGCAGTTCCCCGACAGGGCTAAGGTCTGAAGCTTTCTTT.

J is TRBJ1-1 and V is TRBV6-5; D may be TRBD1 (6 bases). The CDR3 consists of 18 residues. The germline gives CDR1 MNHEY, CDR2 SVGAGI. V gave up 2 bases and J gave up 4 bases, with 23 bases separating them. CDR3 region: CASSYIKKGVEGGTEAFF. The CDR3 DNA is TGTGCCAGCAGTTACATAAAAAAAGGGGTTGAGGGGGGCACTGAAGCTTTCTTT.

This clonotype was counted many times. V and J are TRBV6-1 and TRBJ2-6; D uncertain. The ends were cut back, 3 bases at V and 0 bases at J, with 6 bases in the middle. This CDR3 contains 15 residues. CDR1 is MNHNS and CDR2 is SASEGT in the germline V gene. CDR3 sequence: CASSDDISGANVLTF. The CDR3 coding sequence is TGTGCCAGCAGTGATGACATCTCTGGGGCCAACGTCCTGACTTTC.

This clonotype showed up just a few times. This sequence joins TRBV7-2 and TRBJ1-4; D call uncertain. The germline V gene encodes CDR1 SGHTA and CDR2 FQGNSA. Trimming pared 4 bases from V and 0 bases from J, leaving 9 bases between. CDR3 length: 15 residues. CDR3 coding DNA: TGTGCCAGCAGCTCCCAGGACGCAACTAATGAAAAACTGTTTTTT. Protein: CASSSQDATNEKLFF.

This clonotype was counted a few times. The rearrangement joins TRBV5-8 to TRBJ2-5; either TRBD1 or TRBD2 may supply D (5 bases each). Deletions cut 0 bases from V and 0 bases from J, with 15 bases between. This CDR3 has 17 residues. CDR1 and CDR2 from the germline V gene are SGHTS and YDEGEE. The DNA of the CDR3 is TGTGCCAGCAGCTTGGTGCTGCCGGGACCTAACCAAGAGACCCAGTACTTC. As protein: CASSLVLPGPNQETQYF.

This clonotype was detected a few times. The chain links TRBV25-1 to TRBJ1-2; 9 nucleotides match TRBD1. Germline V gives CDR1 MGHDK, CDR2 SYGVNS. V was pared by 2 bases and J by 8 bases, with 6 bases of the junction left unmatched. The CDR3 consists of 14 residues. The CDR3 nucleotides read TGTGCCAGCAGTGAAATCGGGACAGGGAGAGGCTACACCTTC. It specifies CASSEIGTGRGYTF.

This clonotype was detected only a few times. The DNA of the CDR3 is TGTGCCAGCAGCCAAGATTGGGGGGGGAACTACGAGCAGTACTTC. Amino acid sequence: CASSQDWGGNYEQYF. The J gene is TRBJ2-7, the V gene TRBV3-1, with 7 positions matching TRBD2. V was clipped by 0 bases and J by 3 bases; unmatched bases: 5. The CDR3 has 15 amino acids. Germline V gives CDR1 LGHDT, CDR2 YNNKEL (reference sequence).

The chain recombines TRBV18 with TRBJ2-2; a possible D gene is TRBD2 (6 bases). Trimming left V 5 bases short and J 4 bases short, with 8 bases between. The CDR3 contains 13 residues. The germline V gene encodes CDR1 KGHSH and CDR2 LQKENI. This CDR3 is CASSTAGTGELFF. The CDR3 region has the DNA TGTGCCAGCTCAACAGCGGGCACCGGGGAGCTGTTTTTT.

This clonotype turned up a few times. This chain joins TRBV20-1 and TRBJ1-4, with 7 bases that match TRBD1. J lost 8 bases, V lost 6 bases, and 15 bases had no gene match. The CDR3 covers 15 residues. CDR1 and CDR2 (germline): DFQATT, SNEGSKA (reference sequence). DNA for the CDR3: TGCAGTGCGGCCGACAGGGTTGGGGGGGGCGAAAAACTGTTTTTT. Protein sequence: CSAADRVGGGEKLFF.

The rearrangement links TRBV10-2 to TRBJ2-7; 9 bases agree with TRBD1. V was pared by 10 bases and J by 3 bases, with 7 bases of the junction left unmatched. Germline CDR1 is WSHSY and CDR2 is SAAADI. The CDR3 extends over 13 amino acids. In nucleotides, the CDR3 is TGCGCCACCTCGGGACAGGGTCACTACGAGCAGTACTTC. It yields the protein CATSGQGHYEQYF.

This clonotype was recorded once. DNA of the CDR3: TGTGCCAGCAGTTTAGCCTATTATGAAGCTTTCTTT. Its translation is CASSLAYYEAFF. The genes are TRBV28 and TRBJ1-1; the D is unclear. Trimming shortened V by 2 bases and J by 7 bases, and 8 bases separated the two germline ends. In germline, CDR1 is MDHEN, CDR2 SYDVKM. This CDR3 has 12 amino acids.

The CDR3, as DNA: TGCGCCAGCAGCCAAGACCCGGACGGAACGACCTACAATGAGCAGTTCTTC. It translates to CASSQDPDGTTYNEQFF. The chain recombines TRBV4-3 with TRBJ2-1; D not certain. The CDR3 extends over 17 amino acids. Trimming left V 0 bases short and J 2 bases short, with 14 bases between. CDR1 is LGHNA, CDR2 YSLEER, per germline.

This clonotype was detected only a few times. V is TRBV20-1 and J is TRBJ1-1; the D gene is possibly TRBD1 (6 bases). Germline CDR1 DFQATT, CDR2 SNEGSKA (reference sequence). This CDR3 has 14 residues. The CDR3 sequence: CSSIRGHGNTEAFF. The CDR3 coding sequence is TGCAGCTCAATCCGGGGACATGGGAACACTGAAGCTTTCTTT.

The rearrangement joins TRBV20-1 to TRBJ1-5; 8 nucleotides agree with TRBD1. The CDR3 runs to 16 residues. J was trimmed by 1 base and V by 3 bases; bases with no gene match: 8. Germline CDR1 DFQATT, CDR2 SNEGSKA (reference sequence). Written as DNA, the CDR3 is TGCAGTGCTAGCTCTATACAGGGGGAGAGCAATCAGCCCCAGCATTTT. Protein sequence: CSASSIQGESNQPQHF.

The gene calls are TRBV6-2 or TRBV6-3 and TRBJ1-5, with unresolved D. Germline-derived CDR1 and CDR2 are MNHEY and SVGEGT. V lost 0 bases to trimming and J lost 4 bases, with 10 bases between them. The CDR3 length is 15 residues. This CDR3 reads CASSYSAIPNQPQHF. The CDR3 DNA follows: TGTGCCAGCAGTTACTCGGCAATACCTAATCAGCCCCAGCATTTT.

V and J are TRBV28 and TRBJ1-2, with D uncertain. CDR3 size: 11 residues. The germline gives CDR1 MDHEN, CDR2 SYDVKM. Trimming stripped 7 bases from V and 5 bases from J, with 8 bases between. The CDR3 loop is CASIGDYGYTF. CDR3 DNA sequence: TGTGCCAGCATAGGAGATTATGGCTACACCTTC.

The chain couples TRBV18 to TRBJ2-5; D perhaps matches TRBD2 (5 bases). V lost 3 bases, J lost 3 bases, and 14 bases lay in between. Germline V gives CDR1 KGHSH, CDR2 LQKENI. The CDR3 is 15 amino acids. This CDR3 is CASSPFGSSEETQYF. In nucleotides, the CDR3 is TGTGCCAGCTCACCTTTTGGGAGCTCCGAAGAGACCCAGTACTTC.

This sequence joins TRBV27 and TRBJ2-1; D is unresolved. Germline-derived CDR1 and CDR2 are MNHEY and SMNVEV (reference sequence). Trimming shortened V by 3 bases and J by 0 bases, and 6 bases separated the two germline ends. The CDR3 contains 14 residues. CDR3 nucleotides: TGTGCCAGCAGTTTCCTTAGCTCCTACAATGAGCAGTTCTTC. It specifies CASSFLSSYNEQFF.

The chain links TRBV7-8 to TRBJ2-1; 12 bases fit TRBD2. The J segment lost 8 bases and the V segment lost 0 bases, leaving 2 bases of the junction unmatched. The V gene's germline CDR1 is SGHVS and CDR2 FQNEAQ. There are 15 residues in the CDR3. DNA for the CDR3: TGTGCCAGCAGCTTAGCGAGACTAGCGGGAGATGAGCAGTTCTTC. Translation: CASSLARLAGDEQFF.

The V and J genes are TRBV5-4 and TRBJ2-7; weak D call: TRBD1 (6 bases). From germline, CDR1 is SGHNT and CDR2 YYREEE (reference sequence). The CDR3 has 15 amino acids. The ends were cut back, 6 bases at V and 0 bases at J, with 16 bases in the middle. CDR3 in amino acids: CASNKKGQSSYEQYF. In nucleotides, the CDR3 is TGTGCCAGCAACAAGAAAGGACAGTCCTCCTACGAGCAGTACTTC.

Comment on this clonotype: The DNA is left out, because the CDR3 cannot be placed on it with certainty; the CDR3 is given as TCRdb lists it. The chain combines TRBV27 with TRBJ2-6; TRBD1, the table's D call, lacks a check against the DNA. With termini counted, the CDR3 has 16 amino acids. Germline lookup yields CDR1 MNHEY and CDR2 SMNVEV (reference sequence). This CDR3 reads CASSSSTGSGANVLTF.

This clonotype was counted between two and nine times. J is TRBJ1-1 and V is TRBV12-3 or TRBV12-4; D ambiguous. V shed 7 bases and J shed 4 bases, with 19 bases lying between them. The CDR3 has 15 residues. The CDR3 DNA reads TGTGCCAGCACCCCCCATTTGGGCTCGGGCACTGAAGCTTTCTTT. Translation: CASTPHLGSGTEAFF.